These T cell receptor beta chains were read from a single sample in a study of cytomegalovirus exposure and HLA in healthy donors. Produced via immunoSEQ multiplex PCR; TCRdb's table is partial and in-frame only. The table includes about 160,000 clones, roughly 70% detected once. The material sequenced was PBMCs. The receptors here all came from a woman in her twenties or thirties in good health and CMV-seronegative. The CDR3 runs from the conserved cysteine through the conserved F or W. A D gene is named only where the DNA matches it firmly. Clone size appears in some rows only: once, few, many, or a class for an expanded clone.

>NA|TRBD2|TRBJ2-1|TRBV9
TGTGCCAGCAGCGAGGGACTAGCGGGGGAGCAGTTCTTC
CASSEGLAGEQFF
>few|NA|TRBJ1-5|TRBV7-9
TGTTCCAGCAGCTTAGGTAGCAACAATCAGCCCCAGCATTTT
CSSSLGSNNQPQHF
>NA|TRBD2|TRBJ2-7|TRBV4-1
TGCGCCAGCAGCTCCAGACTAGCGGGAGTTGGGGAGCAGTACTTC
CASSSRLAGVGEQYF
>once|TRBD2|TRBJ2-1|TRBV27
TGTGCCAGCGGCCATCGGGTCGAGCGGGAGGGCGGTGGGCAGTTCTTC
CASGHRVEREGGGQFF
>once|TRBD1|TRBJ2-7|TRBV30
TGTGCCTGGAGGGAAACCGGGACAGGGGCTCTCTACGAGCAGTACTTC
CAWRETGTGALYEQYF
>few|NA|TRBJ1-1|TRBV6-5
TGTGCCATACCCACTCCTCGAGCTTTCTTT
CAIPTPRAFF
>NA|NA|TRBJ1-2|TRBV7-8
TGTGCCAGCAGCTACCTTAATGCGCAGGGTCCCTATGGCTACACCTTC
CASSYLNAQGPYGYTF
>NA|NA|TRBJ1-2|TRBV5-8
TGTGCCAGCAGCCCCGGACAGATGAACTATGGCTACACCTTC
CASSPGQMNYGYTF
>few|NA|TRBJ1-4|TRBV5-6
TGTGCCAGCAGCTGCTGGGAGGGCCGAGTATGGGCGGCTAATGAAAAACTGTTTTTT
CASSCWEGRVWAANEKLFF
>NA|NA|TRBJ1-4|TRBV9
TGTGCCAGCATTTTAAACAGGGCTGAAAAACTGTTTTTT
CASILNRAEKLFF
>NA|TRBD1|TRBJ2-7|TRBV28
TGTGCCAGCAGGTCCCGAGACAGGGGCTACGAGCAGTACTTC
CASRSRDRGYEQYF
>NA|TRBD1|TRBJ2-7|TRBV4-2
TGTGCCAGCAGCCAAGAGGGACAGGGCTACGAGCAGTACTTC
CASSQEGQGYEQYF
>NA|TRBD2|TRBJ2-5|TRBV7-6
TGTGCCAGCAGCTTAGTAGCGGGGGACGAGACCCAGTACTTC
CASSLVAGDETQYF
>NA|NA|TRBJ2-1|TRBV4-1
TGCGCCAGCAGCCAAGAGGGGGGAATCAATGAGCAGTTCTTC
CASSQEGGINEQFF
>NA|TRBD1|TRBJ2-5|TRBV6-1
TGTGCCAGCAGTAGGGACAGGGTCCAAGAGACCCAGTACTTC
CASSRDRVQETQYF
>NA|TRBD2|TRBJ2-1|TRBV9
TGTGCCAGCAGCGTAGCGGCGGGGCGGGGGGGGATCTACAATGAGCAGTTCTTC
CASSVAAGRGGIYNEQFF
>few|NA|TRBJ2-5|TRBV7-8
TGTGCCAGCACCCCTACCCGGTTACAAGAGACCCAGTACTTC
CASTPTRLQETQYF
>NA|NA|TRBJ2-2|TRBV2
TGTGCCAGCAGTGGCACGGGGGTCCACACCGGGGAGCTGTTTTTT
CASSGTGVHTGELFF
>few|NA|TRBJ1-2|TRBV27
TGTGCCAGCAGTTTCACAGGGACCAGCTATGGCTACACCTTC
CASSFTGTSYGYTF
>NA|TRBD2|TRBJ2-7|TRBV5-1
TGCGCCAGCAGCTGGAGCGGGGCCCCTGGGTACGAGCAGTACTTC
CASSWSGAPGYEQYF
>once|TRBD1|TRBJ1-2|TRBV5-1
TGCGCCAGCAGCTATCGGACAGGGGTAGAGGATGGCTACACCTTC
CASSYRTGVEDGYTF
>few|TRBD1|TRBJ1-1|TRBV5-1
TGCGCCAGCAGCTGGGGTTCCGGGACAGGTTCTGAAGCTTTCTTT
CASSWGSGTGSEAFF
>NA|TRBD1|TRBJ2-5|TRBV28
TGTGCCAGCAGTTTATGGGGGACAGGGGCGAGCGAGACCCAGTACTTC
CASSLWGTGASETQYF
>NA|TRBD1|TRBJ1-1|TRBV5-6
TGTGCCAGCAGCTTCGGGACAGGATCTGAAGCTTTCTTT
CASSFGTGSEAFF
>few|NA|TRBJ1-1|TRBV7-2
TGTGCCAGCAGCTTATCTCCAGGGAACACTGAAGCTTTCTTT
CASSLSPGNTEAFF
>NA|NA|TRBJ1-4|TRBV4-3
TGCGCCAGCAGCCAAGGGCGGATTTTGTACTCTAATGAAAAACTGTTTTTT
CASSQGRILYSNEKLFF
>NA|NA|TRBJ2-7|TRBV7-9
TGTGCCAGCAGCTTAGAGGTCGGGAGTTGGTACGAGCAGTACTTC
CASSLEVGSWYEQYF